The rows below give T cell receptor beta chains drawn from one sample of a study of control samples from healthy donors and cancer patients. The data were produced by immunoSEQ multiplex PCR, yet TCRdb's version contains in-frame clones alone and is incomplete. Here the sample spans 55,000 to 90,000 clones, about 80% being singletons. Sequenced sample: blood. Receptor source: a man aged 50 or older in good health. CDR3s include the opening cysteine and the closing phenylalanine or tryptophan. The D gene is left open where the match is weak. The size of a clone is reported for some rows only, either as once, few or many, or as a class for expanded clones.

V	size	J	D	CDR3
TRBV29-1	NA	TRBJ1-1	NA	CSVNRPNTEAFF
TRBV7-2	few	TRBJ1-2	NA	CASSPSRGINYGYTF
TRBV3-1/TRBV3-2	NA	TRBJ2-5	NA	CASSLYGETQYF
TRBV4-2	few	TRBJ2-2	NA	CASSRIDAGELFF
TRBV7-2	NA	TRBJ2-1	NA	CASSLGRGEQFF
TRBV12-3/TRBV12-4	NA	TRBJ1-1	NA	CASSLRQNTEAFF
TRBV15	NA	TRBJ1-5	TRBD1	CATSSTGGFNQPQHF
TRBV5-1	NA	TRBJ1-6	NA	CASTEQNNSPLHF
TRBV5-6	NA	TRBJ2-7	TRBD1	CASSLRTGEGYEQYF
TRBV19	NA	TRBJ2-1	NA	CASSPRQGGQFF